Included here is one T cell receptor (beta chain) sequence, with context. The antigen remains undetermined. Germline V gene sequence: CDR1 LNHNV, CDR2 YYDKDF (reference sequence). The CDR3 consists of 15 residues. V was clipped by 5 bases and J by 4 bases; unmatched bases: 11. Each donor was a Caucasian adult residing in Nashville, Tennessee. Sequencing used immunoSEQ multiplex PCR; TCRdb keeps in-frame clones, though not all of them. The data hold some 510,000 clones, with 75% to 85% observed a single time. These data come from a study of shared clonotypes between healthy human individuals. Study-level information: Aged between 18 and 49, the donors were two women and three men. Study results and limitations: Exclusively blood specimens were collected; tissue repertoires likely differ. Measured sharing among donors was expected to vary with sequencing depth.

This clonotype originated in a woman in her forties in good health. Some clones in this sample may be carry-over from other donors' samples. The chain has TRBV15 and TRBJ2-7; 7 nucleotides match TRBD2. Sequencing was carried out using PBMCs. The CDR3 sequence: CATSPRAGTPYEQYF. For the CDR3, the DNA is TGTGCCACCAGCCCCCGAGCGGGGACCCCGTACGAGCAGTACTTC.